Included here is one T cell receptor (beta chain) sequence, with context. Its antigen is not known. Generated by immunoSEQ multiplex PCR, the TCRdb table keeps only in-frame clones and is missing some. This sample has about 82,000 clones, with roughly nine tenths found just once. This entry comes from a study of PD-L1 blockade in urothelial cancer. About the research overall: A median roughly 140,000 T cells were found in blood samples. Whole-study findings and limits: Prediction of better survival came from below-median pretreatment blood TCR clonality.

Trimming stripped 4 bases from V and 0 bases from J, with 16 bases between. CDR1 is SGDLS and CDR2 is YYNGEE in the germline V gene. The CDR3 has 16 residues. The V and J genes are TRBV9 and TRBJ2-5; D might be TRBD2 (6 bases). The sequencing here drew on PBMCs, taken around atezolizumab (anti-PD-L1) treatment. This sequence was found in a man between 60 and 70 years old with urothelial cancer. CDR3 coding DNA: TGTGCCAGCAGCCCAGCCGGGACTCAGTACCAAGAGACCCAGTACTTC. Its translation: CASSPAGTQYQETQYF. The full variable domain, rest sourced from reference TRBV9 and TRBJ2-5, is DSGVTQTPKHLITATGQRVTLRCSPRSGDLSVYWYQQSLDQGLQFLIQYYNGEERAKGNILERFSAQQFPDLHSELNLSSLELGDSALYFCASSPAGTQYQETQYFGPGTRLLVL.